This TCR beta chain emerged from a study of blood T cell repertoires in COVID-19 (TCRdb year 2020). Context from the whole study: Samples covering the acute and convalescent phases of COVID-19 were provided by collaborators in the United States, Italy and Spain. A de-identified subject ID, COVID-19 status, age in years and sex were almost always included in the sample metadata. The samples were drawn from two sources: the first 160 participants of the ongoing ImmuneRACE study, and 1,200 or so subjects contributed by 6 global collaborators. The repertoires were made available in a free public database intended to serve as a resource for research on the immune response to SARS-CoV-2. Subjects who had been exposed to COVID-19, were actively infected with it, or had recovered from it provided the deeply sampled blood TCRbeta repertoires that made up the dataset. Where HLA class I and class II types were available, the types were taken from metadata supplied by the sample provider, not from assay-based typing. The prospective study material was composed of cDNA or gDNA derived from T cells, B-cell-depleted T cells, or PBMCs.

The CDR3 holds 18 amino acids from the cysteine to the phenylalanine. The read is trimmed to its CDR3 DNA, 54 bases read in frame from base 1. Trimming at the junction amounts to 5 bases on V and 5 bases on J, and the germline ends lie 24 bases apart. Sequences MGHRA (CDR1) and YSYEKL (CDR2) are obtained from the germline V gene. This clone has just one count. Its antigen target is currently unknown. The sample holds no much larger clone one base away, and base qualities are not on file. In Seattle, one collaborating source enrolled patients while the infection was active and tracked those patients longitudinally over the course of disease. Each collaborating institution followed its own protocols to collect whole blood in K2EDTA tubes. For TCRbeta analysis, collaborators shipped samples in one of three forms: frozen whole blood, isolated PBMCs, or DNA extracted from either of those sample types. The immunoSEQ Assay, a bias-controlled multiplex PCR, was used to amplify TCRbeta CDR3 regions from genomic DNA. The original methods were these. Nucleated cell counts per sample were estimated from amplification of reference gene primers within the assay. To quantify the absolute abundance of each unique TCRbeta CDR3 rearrangement, sequence reads were collapsed and filtered. For each sample, productive Simpson clonality was calculated by taking the square root of Simpson's diversity index across productive rearrangements. Held by TCRdb, this immuneACCESS table contains in-frame sequences only and omits some clones. Under half of the omission traces to an unresolved V gene where checked; the cause of the rest is unknown. V and J calls and clone size are those listed in that table; D and trimming were worked out from the DNA. The sample table holds about 250,000 clones, of which around 86% were seen once. The ten largest clones represent about 5.4% of the sample.

Points the paper makes about the study in general: How much clinical and demographic metadata was included differed by source and by participant, and the metadata was provided uncurated.

This chain joins TRBV4-1 to TRBJ2-2; a tentative D call is TRBD1 (6 bases match). The sample was peripheral blood. This receptor was identified in a woman at least 80 years old with COVID-19, enrolled during active disease. CDR3 sequence: CASSSRNIGVRGTGELFF. The nucleotides read TGCGCCAGCAGCTCTCGTAACATTGGGGTGAGGGGGACCGGGGAGCTGTTTTTT.